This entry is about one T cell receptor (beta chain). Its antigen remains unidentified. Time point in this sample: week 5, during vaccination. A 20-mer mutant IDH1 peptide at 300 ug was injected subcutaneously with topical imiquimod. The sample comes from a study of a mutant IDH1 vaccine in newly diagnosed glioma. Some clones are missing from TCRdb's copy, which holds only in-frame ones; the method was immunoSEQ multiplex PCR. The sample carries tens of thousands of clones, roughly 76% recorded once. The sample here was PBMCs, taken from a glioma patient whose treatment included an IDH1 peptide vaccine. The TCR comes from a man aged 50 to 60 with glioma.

CDR3 residues: CASNGLAGTQETQYF. Written as DNA, the CDR3 is TGCGCCAGCAATGGGCTAGCGGGGACCCAAGAGACCCAGTACTTC. V is TRBV10-2 and J is TRBJ2-5; TRBD2 matches 9 bases. Germline trimming cut 7 bases from V and 1 base from J; bases unmatched to any gene: 7. The germline gives CDR1 WSHSY, CDR2 SAAADI. The CDR3 totals 15 residues.